This T cell receptor beta chain derives from a study of neoadjuvant nivolumab and ipilimumab in lung cancer. The assay was immunoSEQ multiplex PCR, and TCRdb's table has in-frame clones only and misses some. Among 25,000 to 35,000 clones listed, under 85% were seen once. The sequence was obtained from an adult with non-small cell lung cancer. Material: tumor tissue, obtained after neoadjuvant nivolumab, alone or with ipilimumab, at or shortly before surgery.

CDR3 amino acids: CASSHLWTGTYEQYF. DNA of the CDR3: TGCGCCAGCAGCCACTTATGGACAGGCACCTACGAGCAGTACTTC. The chain has TRBV4-3 and TRBJ2-7; 7 positions match TRBD1. Losses at the gene ends were 3 bases for V and 2 bases for J; bases not matched to a gene: 7. CDR1 LGHNA and CDR2 YSLEER come from the germline V gene. The CDR3 is 15 amino acids.